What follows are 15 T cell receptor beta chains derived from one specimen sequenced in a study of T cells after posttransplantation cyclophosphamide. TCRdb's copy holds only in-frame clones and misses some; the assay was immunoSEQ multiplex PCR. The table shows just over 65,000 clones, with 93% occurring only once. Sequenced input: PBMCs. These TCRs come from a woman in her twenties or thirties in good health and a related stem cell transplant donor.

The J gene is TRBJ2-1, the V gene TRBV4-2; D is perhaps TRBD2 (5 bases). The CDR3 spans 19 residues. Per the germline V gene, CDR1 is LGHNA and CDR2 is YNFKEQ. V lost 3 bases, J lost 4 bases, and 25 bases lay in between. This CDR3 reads CASSQERVLAQSVYNEQFF. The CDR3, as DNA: TGTGCCAGCAGCCAGGAAAGGGTTCTAGCCCAATCCGTTTACAATGAGCAGTTCTTC.

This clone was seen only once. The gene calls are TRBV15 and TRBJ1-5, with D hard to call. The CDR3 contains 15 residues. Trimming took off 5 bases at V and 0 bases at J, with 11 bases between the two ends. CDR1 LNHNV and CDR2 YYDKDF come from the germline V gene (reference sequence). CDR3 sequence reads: CATSFEISSNQPQHF. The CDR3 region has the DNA TGTGCCACCAGCTTCGAGATCTCTAGCAATCAGCCCCAGCATTTT.

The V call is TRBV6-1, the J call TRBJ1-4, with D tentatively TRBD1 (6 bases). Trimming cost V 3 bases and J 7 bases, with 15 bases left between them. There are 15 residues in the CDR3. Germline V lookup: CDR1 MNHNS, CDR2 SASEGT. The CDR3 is CASSDPGTTGEKLFF. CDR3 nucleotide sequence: TGTGCCAGCAGTGACCCCGGGACAACCGGTGAAAAACTGTTTTTT.

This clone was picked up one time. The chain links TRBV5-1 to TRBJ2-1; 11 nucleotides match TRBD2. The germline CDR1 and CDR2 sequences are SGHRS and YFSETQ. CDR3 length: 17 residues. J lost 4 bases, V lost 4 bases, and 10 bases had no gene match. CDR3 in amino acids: CASSLFSGGVTYNEQFF. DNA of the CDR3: TGCGCCAGCAGCCTTTTTAGCGGGGGGGTAACTTACAATGAGCAGTTCTTC.

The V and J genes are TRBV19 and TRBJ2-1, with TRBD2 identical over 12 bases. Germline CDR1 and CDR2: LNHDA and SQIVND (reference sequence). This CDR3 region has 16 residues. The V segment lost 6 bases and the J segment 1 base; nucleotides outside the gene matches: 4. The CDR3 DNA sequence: TGTGCCAGTAGACTAGCGGGGGGCGGGTCCTACAATGAGCAGTTCTTC. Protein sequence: CASRLAGGGSYNEQFF.

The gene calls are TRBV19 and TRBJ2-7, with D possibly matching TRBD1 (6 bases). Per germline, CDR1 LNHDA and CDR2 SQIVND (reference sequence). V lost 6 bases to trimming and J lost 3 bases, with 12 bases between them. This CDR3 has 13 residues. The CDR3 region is CASSGQRGYEQYF. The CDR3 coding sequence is TGTGCCAGTAGCGGACAGAGGGGCTACGAGCAGTACTTC.

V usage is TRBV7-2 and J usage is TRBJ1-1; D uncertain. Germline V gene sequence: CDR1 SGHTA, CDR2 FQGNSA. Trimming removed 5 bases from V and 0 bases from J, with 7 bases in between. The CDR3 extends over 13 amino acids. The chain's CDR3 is CASSPSVNTEAFF. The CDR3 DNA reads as TGTGCCAGCAGCCCCTCCGTGAACACTGAAGCTTTCTTT.

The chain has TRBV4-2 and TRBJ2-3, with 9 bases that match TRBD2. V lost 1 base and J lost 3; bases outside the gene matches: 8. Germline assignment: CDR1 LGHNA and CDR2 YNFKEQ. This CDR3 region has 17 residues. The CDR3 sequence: CASSQGPSGGPTDTQYF. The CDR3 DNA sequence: TGTGCCAGCAGCCAAGGTCCAAGCGGGGGGCCTACAGATACGCAGTATTTT.

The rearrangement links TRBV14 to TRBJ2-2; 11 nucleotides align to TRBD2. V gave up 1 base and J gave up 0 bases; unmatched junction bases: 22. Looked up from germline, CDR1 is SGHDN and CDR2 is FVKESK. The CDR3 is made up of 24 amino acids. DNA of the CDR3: TGTGCCAGCAGCCAAGGTGGTTGGTTGGGCCTAGCGGGGGGCCACCTTTCGAACACCGGGGAGCTGTTTTTT. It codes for CASSQGGWLGLAGGHLSNTGELFF.

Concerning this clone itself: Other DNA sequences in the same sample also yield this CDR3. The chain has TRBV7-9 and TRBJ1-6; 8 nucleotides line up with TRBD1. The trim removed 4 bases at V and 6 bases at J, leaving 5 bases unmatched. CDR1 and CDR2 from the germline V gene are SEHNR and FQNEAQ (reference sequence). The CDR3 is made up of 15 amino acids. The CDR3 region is CASSSGGQVNSPLHF. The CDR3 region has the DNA TGTGCCAGCAGCTCCGGGGGACAGGTTAATTCACCCCTCCACTTT.

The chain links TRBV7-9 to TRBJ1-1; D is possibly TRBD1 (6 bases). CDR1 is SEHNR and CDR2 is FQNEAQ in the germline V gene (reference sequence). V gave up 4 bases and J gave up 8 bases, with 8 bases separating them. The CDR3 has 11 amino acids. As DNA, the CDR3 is TGTGCCAGCAGCTATGGGACAGAAGCTTTCTTT. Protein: CASSYGTEAFF.

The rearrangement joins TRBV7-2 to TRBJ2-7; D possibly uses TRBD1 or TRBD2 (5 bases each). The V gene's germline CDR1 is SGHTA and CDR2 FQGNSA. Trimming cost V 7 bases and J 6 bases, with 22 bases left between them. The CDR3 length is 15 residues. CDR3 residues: CASKTDPGLGPEQYF. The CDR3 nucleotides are TGTGCCAGCAAAACCGACCCGGGGCTAGGCCCCGAGCAGTACTTC.

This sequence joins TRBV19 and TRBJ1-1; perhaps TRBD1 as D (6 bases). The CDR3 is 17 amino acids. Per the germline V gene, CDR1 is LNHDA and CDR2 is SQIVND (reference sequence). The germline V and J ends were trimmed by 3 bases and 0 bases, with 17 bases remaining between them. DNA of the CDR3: TGTGCCAGTAGTATTTCGGCTAGGCAGGGGCTGAACACTGAAGCTTTCTTT. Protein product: CASSISARQGLNTEAFF.

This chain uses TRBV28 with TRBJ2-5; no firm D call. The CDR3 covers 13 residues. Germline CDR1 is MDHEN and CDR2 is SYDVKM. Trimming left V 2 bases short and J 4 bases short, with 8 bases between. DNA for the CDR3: TGTGCCAGCAGTTTAACCAGCCCAGAGACCCAGTACTTC. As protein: CASSLTSPETQYF.

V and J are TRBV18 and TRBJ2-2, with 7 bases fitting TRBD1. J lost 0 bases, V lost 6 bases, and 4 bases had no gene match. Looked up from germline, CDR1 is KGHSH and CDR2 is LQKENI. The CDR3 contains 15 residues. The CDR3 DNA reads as TGTGCCAGCTCGTCCGGGACAGCGAACACCGGGGAGCTGTTTTTT. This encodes CASSSGTANTGELFF.